This passage covers 23 T cell receptor beta chains from one sample sequenced in a study of blood T cell repertoires in COVID-19. Here immunoSEQ multiplex PCR was the method, and the copy in TCRdb shows in-frame clones only, minus some. Of some 51,000 clones listed, 80% to 95% are singletons. Sequenced input: peripheral blood. These receptors all come from a human donor with active COVID-19. The donor label of this sample is uncertain.

The chain couples TRBV6-5 to TRBJ2-1; unclear D gene. CDR1 and CDR2 from the germline V gene are MNHEY and SVGAGI. V gave up 10 bases and J gave up 0 bases, with 16 bases separating them. This CDR3 is 15 amino acids long. The CDR3 reads CATSPRRNSYNEQFF. CDR3 DNA sequence: TGTGCCACTTCCCCCCGGCGGAACTCCTACAATGAGCAGTTCTTC.

The V call is TRBV7-6, the J call TRBJ1-4; the D gene is possibly TRBD1 (6 bases). Germline V gives CDR1 SGHVS, CDR2 FNYEAQ. This CDR3 is built from 15 residues. The ends were cut back, 0 bases at V and 8 bases at J, with 13 bases in the middle. The CDR3 bases are TGTGCCAGCAGCTTAGCGGGCAGGGGAAGGGAAAAACTGTTTTTT. It specifies CASSLAGRGREKLFF.

This sequence joins TRBV7-9 and TRBJ2-1; 14 nucleotides align to TRBD2. The CDR3 covers 17 residues. The V segment lost 7 bases and the J segment 7 bases; nucleotides outside the gene matches: 12. Germline V gene sequence: CDR1 SEHNR, CDR2 FQNEAQ (reference sequence). CDR3 coding DNA: TGTGCCAGCAACCCTTGGGGAGGGACTAGCGGGAGTAATGAGCAGTTCTTC. It encodes CASNPWGGTSGSNEQFF. Together with reference TRBV7-9 and TRBJ2-1, the CDR3 gives the full variable domain: DTGVSQNPRHKITKRGQNVTFRCDPISEHNRLYWYRQTLGQGPEFLTYFQNEAQLEKSRLLSDRFSAERPKGSFSTLEIQRTEQGDSAMYLCASNPWGGTSGSNEQFFGPGTRLTVL.

This chain connects TRBV7-8 to TRBJ2-3; D is uncertain. V shed 2 bases and J shed 1 base, with 22 bases lying between them. This CDR3 is built from 19 residues. CDR1 SGHVS and CDR2 FQNEAQ come from the germline V gene. The CDR3 sequence: CASSLPVASTPQGTDTQYF. CDR3 DNA sequence: TGTGCCAGCAGCTTACCTGTGGCTAGTACGCCCCAAGGCACAGATACGCAGTATTTT.

This clone has only one observation. The chain uses TRBV7-9 and TRBJ2-1; 7 nucleotides agree with TRBD2. Germline CDR1 SEHNR, CDR2 FQNEAQ (reference sequence). V shed 3 bases and J 3 bases; nucleotides not matched to a gene: 11. This CDR3 comprises 17 residues. The CDR3 DNA reads TGTGCCAGCAGCTTGGGATACCTAGCGGAAAACTACAATGAGCAGTTCTTC. This gives the protein CASSLGYLAENYNEQFF.

CDR3 in DNA: TGTGCCAGCAGTAGACAGAGCCTTAATGAAAAACTGTTTTTT. Translation: CASSRQSLNEKLFF. The J gene is TRBJ1-4, the V gene TRBV6-5, with TRBD1 as a possible D gene (5 bases). Germline V gene lookup returns CDR1 MNHEY and CDR2 SVGAGI. Trimming removed 5 bases at V and 4 bases at J, with 11 bases between. The CDR3 sequence is 14 residues long.

The chain is built from TRBV19 and TRBJ1-5, with 8 bases identical to TRBD1. V lost 7 bases, J lost 1 base, and 9 bases stayed unmatched. This CDR3 is 16 amino acids long. Germline CDR1 and CDR2: LNHDA and SQIVND (reference sequence). The CDR3 nucleotides read TGTGCCAGTAAACCTCTTCGGACAGGGAGCAATCAGCCCCAGCATTTT. This sequence encodes CASKPLRTGSNQPQHF. The whole variable domain, remainder taken from reference TRBV19 and TRBJ1-5, is DGGITQSPKYLFRKEGQNVTLSCEQNLNHDAMYWYRQDPGQGLRLIYYSQIVNDFQKGDIAEGYSVSREKKESFPLTVTSAQKNPTAFYLCASKPLRTGSNQPQHFGDGTRLSIL.

The J gene is TRBJ1-5, the V gene TRBV4-2, with 8 bases fitting TRBD1. CDR3 length equals 14 residues. The V gene's germline CDR1 is LGHNA and CDR2 YNFKEQ. Trimming removed 3 bases from V and 6 bases from J; junction bases left unmatched: 4. In DNA form, the CDR3 reads TGTGCCAGCAGCCAGTCGGGACAGGTTCAGCCCCAGCATTTT. This encodes CASSQSGQVQPQHF.

The chain recombines TRBV18 with TRBJ1-2; the D gene is possibly TRBD1 (5 bases). This CDR3 contains 16 residues. CDR1 and CDR2 from the germline V gene are KGHSH and LQKENI. V was trimmed by 1 base and J by 2 bases, leaving 14 bases between them. CDR3 in amino acids: CASSPLPGDQNYGYTF. In DNA form, the CDR3 reads TGTGCCAGCTCACCACTACCGGGGGACCAAAACTATGGCTACACCTTC.

This chain links TRBV28 with TRBJ1-5; 7 positions match TRBD1. V dropped 4 bases and J dropped 2; count of bases not matched to a gene: 5. The CDR3 is made up of 15 amino acids. Germline CDR1 MDHEN, CDR2 SYDVKM. The CDR3 spells CASSSGGIGNQPQHF. CDR3 DNA sequence: TGTGCCAGCAGTTCAGGGGGAATAGGCAATCAGCCCCAGCATTTT.

The rearrangement joins TRBV7-8 to TRBJ2-5, with D possibly being TRBD1 (7 bases). The germline V gene has CDR1 SGHVS and CDR2 FQNEAQ. This CDR3 has 14 residues. V gave up 4 bases and J gave up 4 bases, with 13 bases separating them. CDR3 amino acids: CASSYIQGGETQYF. The CDR3 DNA sequence: TGTGCCAGCAGCTATATTCAGGGGGGAGAGACCCAGTACTTC.

The CDR3 nucleotides read TGTGCCAGCAGCGGTACGGGGGGGCTCTCCTACGAGCAGTACTTC. Its translation: CASSGTGGLSYEQYF. The rearrangement links TRBV7-9 to TRBJ2-7, with 8 bases aligning to TRBD2. With V trimmed by 5 bases and J by 0 bases, 6 bases remained unmatched. The germline CDR1 and CDR2 sequences are SEHNR and FQNEAQ (reference sequence). The CDR3 extends over 15 amino acids.

The rearrangement links TRBV6-6 to TRBJ2-1, with D possibly TRBD1 on 6 matching bases. V lost 9 bases, J lost 7 bases, and 16 bases lay in between. This CDR3 contains 13 residues. The germline gives CDR1 MNHNY, CDR2 SVGAGI (reference sequence). The chain's CDR3 is CASRAGASNEQFF. CDR3 DNA sequence: TGTGCCAGTAGGGCAGGGGCCAGTAATGAGCAGTTCTTC.

V is TRBV7-9 and J is TRBJ1-2; the D gene is possibly TRBD1 (5 bases). Germline V gene sequence: CDR1 SEHNR, CDR2 FQNEAQ (reference sequence). Trimming shortened V by 1 base and J by 4 bases, and 13 bases separated the two germline ends. There are 15 residues in the CDR3. DNA for the CDR3: TGTGCCAGCAGCTTAGATGCAGGGTTTGGCTATGGCTACACCTTC. The encoded protein is CASSLDAGFGYGYTF.

V gene TRBV9 combines with J gene TRBJ2-2; 8 nucleotides agree with TRBD2. CDR1 and CDR2 from the germline V gene are SGDLS and YYNGEE. Trimming cost V 7 bases and J 3 bases; bases outside gene matches: 5. The CDR3 loop spans 14 amino acids. Here the CDR3 reads CASGAGGDTGELFF. CDR3 nucleotide sequence: TGTGCCAGCGGCGCGGGAGGCGACACCGGGGAGCTGTTTTTT.

The chain links TRBV28 to TRBJ2-7; 8 positions match TRBD2. Germline V gives CDR1 MDHEN, CDR2 SYDVKM. There are 17 residues in the CDR3. V lost 4 bases and J lost 7; bases outside the gene matches: 18. CDR3 nucleotide sequence: TGTGCCAGCAGTTCCTATTCTAGCGGGCGAAACTACGCGGAGCAGTACTTC. Translation gives CASSSYSSGRNYAEQYF.

This clone was seen just once. The chain carries TRBV2 and TRBJ1-2; 7 nucleotides line up with TRBD1. This CDR3 spans 14 amino acids. Per the germline V gene, CDR1 is SNHLY and CDR2 is FYNNEI. V shed 4 bases, J shed 4 bases, and the junction held 6 bases outside the gene matches. The CDR3 DNA reads as TGTGCCAGCAGTGGGACAGGCGTTTTCTATGGCTACACCTTC. Translated: CASSGTGVFYGYTF.

J is TRBJ1-5 and V is TRBV9; D call uncertain. With 0 bases removed from V and 6 bases from J, the gap between germline ends came to 10 bases. The length of the CDR3 is 14 residues. Germline V gene data show CDR1 as SGDLS and CDR2 as YYNGEE. CDR3 sequence (DNA): TGTGCCAGCAGCGTAGGTACCCGAGGTCAGCCCCAGCATTTT. Amino acids: CASSVGTRGQPQHF.

This clone was observed a handful of times. The chain is built from TRBV9 and TRBJ1-2; 9 bases are a match to TRBD1. The germline V gene encodes CDR1 SGDLS and CDR2 YYNGEE. This CDR3 is built from 17 residues. Unmatched junction bases numbered 8, after V lost 0 bases and J lost 2 bases. CDR3 in amino acids: CASSVAPLTGGNYGYTF. The CDR3 DNA sequence: TGTGCCAGCAGCGTAGCGCCACTAACAGGGGGCAACTATGGCTACACCTTC.

This chain connects TRBV19 to TRBJ1-1, with 8 bases matching TRBD1. J gave up 7 bases and V 0 bases, and 4 bases lay outside the gene matches. The CDR3 loop spans 14 amino acids. CDR1 and CDR2 from the germline V gene are LNHDA and SQIVND (reference sequence). The CDR3 spells CASSIDTGGNEAFF. The DNA for the CDR3 is TGTGCCAGTAGTATAGATACAGGGGGAAATGAAGCTTTCTTT.

V gene TRBV27 combines with J gene TRBJ2-7; 8 bases are shared with TRBD2. This CDR3 has 20 amino acids. V lost 5 bases to trimming and J lost 5 bases; unmatched junction nucleotides: 26. Germline V CDR1 and CDR2: MNHEY, SMNVEV (reference sequence). The DNA for the CDR3 is TGTGCCAGCAGTGCGCCCCGGGACCCTTCCGGGACTAGAAGTCCCCACGAGCAGTACTTC. The encoded protein is CASSAPRDPSGTRSPHEQYF.

This clone occurred once. The germline gene is not matched at one end of the junction; a read error may be the cause. V gene TRBV18 combines with J gene TRBJ1-5; D is uncertain. CDR3 length: 13 residues. CDR1 is KGHSH and CDR2 is LQKENI in the germline V gene. The CDR3 here is CATSAGRDQPQHF. CDR3 nucleotide sequence: TGTGCCACCTCAGCTGGGCGGGATCAGCCCCAGCATTTT.

V and J are TRBV6-2 or TRBV6-3 and TRBJ2-7, with D possibly being TRBD2 (5 bases). The length of the CDR3 is 12 residues. Deletions cut 5 bases from V and 7 bases from J, with 12 bases between. Germline loops: CDR1 MNHEY, CDR2 SVGEGT. CDR3 bases: TGTGCCAGCAGTCCGTCGGGGATTGAGCAGTACGTC. Encoded protein: CASSPSGIEQYV.